Sequencing of this T cell receptor (beta chain) was carried out in a study of identical twins. Regarding the study as a whole: These conclusions were based on statistical analysis (cross-sectional, not following the same donors).

Only healthy Caucasians were enrolled as donors. TCRdb re-called the 5' RACE reads through MiXCR, storing one row per CDR3 protein. Of 450,000 or so distinct CDR3 sequences detected, 12% to 15% appear once; the ten largest clones hold about 0.52%. This clonotype was seen more than once but under ten times. Its target is not known. The CDR3 covers 15 residues. The V end was cut by 4 bases, the J end by 2 bases, with 13 bases between. The germline V gene encodes CDR1 LGHDT and CDR2 YNNKEL (reference sequence). This sample also appeared in a second study, on yellow fever vaccine responses in identical twins.

Sequences were obtained from CD4+ T cells sorted from blood. The origin of this receptor is a woman between 18 and 29 years old in good health. This chain uses TRBV3-1 with TRBJ2-3, with D uncertain. CDR3 in amino acids: CASSPSEKNTDTQYF. DNA for the CDR3: TGTGCCAGCAGCCCTTCGGAAAAAAACACAGATACGCAGTATTTT.